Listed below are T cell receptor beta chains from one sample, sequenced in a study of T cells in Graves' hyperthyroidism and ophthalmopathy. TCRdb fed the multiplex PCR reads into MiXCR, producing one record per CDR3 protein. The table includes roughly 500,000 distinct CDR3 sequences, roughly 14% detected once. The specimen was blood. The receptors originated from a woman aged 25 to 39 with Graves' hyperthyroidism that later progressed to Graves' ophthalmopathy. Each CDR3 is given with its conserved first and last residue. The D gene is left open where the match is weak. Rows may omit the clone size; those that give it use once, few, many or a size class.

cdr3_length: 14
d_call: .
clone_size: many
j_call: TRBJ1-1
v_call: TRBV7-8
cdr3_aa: CASSPLGANTEAFF
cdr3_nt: TGTGCCAGCAGCCCATTGGGGGCGAACACTGAAGCTTTCTTT

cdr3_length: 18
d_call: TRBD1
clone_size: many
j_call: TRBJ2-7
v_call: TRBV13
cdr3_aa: CASSRKTRTGASSYEQYF
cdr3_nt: TGTGCCAGCAGCCGTAAGACCCGGACAGGGGCGAGCTCCTACGAGCAGTACTTC

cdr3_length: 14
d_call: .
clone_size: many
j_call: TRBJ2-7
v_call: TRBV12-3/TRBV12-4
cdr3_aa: CASSLPHSFYEQYF
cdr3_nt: TGTGCCAGCAGTTTGCCCCACTCCTTCTACGAGCAGTACTTC

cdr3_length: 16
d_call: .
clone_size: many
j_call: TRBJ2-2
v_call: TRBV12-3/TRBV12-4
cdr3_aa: CASSLYSSRSTGELFF
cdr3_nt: TGTGCCAGCAGTTTATATTCATCGAGATCCACCGGGGAGCTGTTTTTT

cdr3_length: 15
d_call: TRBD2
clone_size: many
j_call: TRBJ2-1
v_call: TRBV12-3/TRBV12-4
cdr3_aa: CASTGGLAPYNEQFF
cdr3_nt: TGTGCCAGCACCGGGGGACTAGCGCCCTACAATGAGCAGTTCTTC

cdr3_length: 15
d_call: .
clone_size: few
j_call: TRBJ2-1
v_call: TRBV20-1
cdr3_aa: CSALPGVASYNEQFF
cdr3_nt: TGCAGTGCTCTTCCGGGGGTCGCCTCCTACAATGAGCAGTTCTTC

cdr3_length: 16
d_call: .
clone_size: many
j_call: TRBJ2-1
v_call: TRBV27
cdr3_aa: CASSLSEQRAHNEQFF
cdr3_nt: TGTGCCAGCAGTTTATCGGAACAGCGGGCCCACAATGAGCAGTTCTTC

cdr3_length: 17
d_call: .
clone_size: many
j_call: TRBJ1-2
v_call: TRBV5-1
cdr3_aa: CASSPEGQLPRYYGYTF
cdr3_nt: TGCGCCAGCAGCCCGGAGGGGCAGCTCCCCCGTTACTATGGCTACACCTTC

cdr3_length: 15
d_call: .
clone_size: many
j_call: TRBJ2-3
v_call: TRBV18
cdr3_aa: CASSQTWSSTDTQYF
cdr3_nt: TGTGCCAGCTCGCAGACTTGGTCTAGCACAGATACGCAGTATTTT

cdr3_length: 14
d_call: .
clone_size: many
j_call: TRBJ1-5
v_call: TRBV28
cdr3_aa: CASSSLRSNQPQHF
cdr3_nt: TGTGCCAGCAGTTCCCTAAGGTCCAATCAGCCCCAGCATTTT

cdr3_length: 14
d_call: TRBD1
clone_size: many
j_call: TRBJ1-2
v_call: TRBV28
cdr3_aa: CASSPGGRGAGYTF
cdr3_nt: TGTGCCAGCAGTCCAGGGGGGAGAGGTGCTGGCTACACCTTC

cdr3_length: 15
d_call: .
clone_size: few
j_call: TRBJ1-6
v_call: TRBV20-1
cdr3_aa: CSAREGSGINSPLHF
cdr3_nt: TGCAGTGCTAGAGAGGGGAGCGGCATTAATTCACCCCTCCACTTT

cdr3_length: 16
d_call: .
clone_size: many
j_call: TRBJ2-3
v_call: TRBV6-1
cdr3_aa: CASSEVLRAGTDTQYF
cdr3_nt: TGTGCCAGCAGTGAAGTACTCCGAGCGGGCACAGATACGCAGTATTTT

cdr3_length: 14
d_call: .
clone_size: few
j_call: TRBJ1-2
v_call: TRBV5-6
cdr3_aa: CASSIERDDYGYTF
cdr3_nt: TGTGCCAGCAGCATAGAAAGGGACGACTATGGCTACACCTTC

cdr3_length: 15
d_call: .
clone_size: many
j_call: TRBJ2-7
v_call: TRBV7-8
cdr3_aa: CASSLSAKTSYEQYF
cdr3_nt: TGTGCCAGCAGCTTATCGGCTAAGACGTCCTACGAGCAGTACTTC

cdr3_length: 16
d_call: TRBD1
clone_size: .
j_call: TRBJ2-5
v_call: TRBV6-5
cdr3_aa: CASSYYKRQGGETQYF
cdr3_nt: TGTGCCAGCAGTTACTATAAACGACAGGGTGGCGAGACCCAGTACTTC

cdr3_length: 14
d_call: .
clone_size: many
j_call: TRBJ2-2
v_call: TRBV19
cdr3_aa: CATNAVANTGELFF
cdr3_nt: TGTGCCACCAACGCGGTGGCGAACACCGGGGAGCTGTTTTTT

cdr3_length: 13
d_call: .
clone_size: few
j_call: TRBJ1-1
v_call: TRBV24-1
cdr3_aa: CATRTPDGSEAFF
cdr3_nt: TGTGCCACCAGAACCCCAGATGGGTCGGAAGCTTTCTTT

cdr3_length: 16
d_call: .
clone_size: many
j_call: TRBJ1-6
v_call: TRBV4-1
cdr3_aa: CASSQESRTDYSPLHF
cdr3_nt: TGCGCCAGCAGCCAAGAGAGTCGCACGGATTACTCACCCCTCCACTTT

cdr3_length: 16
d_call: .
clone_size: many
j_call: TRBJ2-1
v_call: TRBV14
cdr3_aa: CASSPLGGEGYNEQFF
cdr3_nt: TGTGCCAGCAGCCCCCTTGGGGGCGAGGGATACAATGAGCAGTTCTTC

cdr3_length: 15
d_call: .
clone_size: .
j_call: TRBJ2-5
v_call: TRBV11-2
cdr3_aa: CASSLETTPGVTQYF
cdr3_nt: TGTGCCAGCAGCTTAGAGACGACACCCGGAGTGACCCAGTACTTC

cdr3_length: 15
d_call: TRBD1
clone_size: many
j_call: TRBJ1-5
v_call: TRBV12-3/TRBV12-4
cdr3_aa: CASSSQGVSNQPQHF
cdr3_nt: TGTGCCAGCAGTTCCCAGGGGGTTAGCAATCAGCCCCAGCATTTT

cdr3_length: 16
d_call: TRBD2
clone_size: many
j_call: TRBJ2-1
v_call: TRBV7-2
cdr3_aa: CASSLEGSGAYNEQFF
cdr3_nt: TGTGCCAGCAGCTTAGAAGGTAGCGGGGCGTACAATGAGCAGTTCTTC

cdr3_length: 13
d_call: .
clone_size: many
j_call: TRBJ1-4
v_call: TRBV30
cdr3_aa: CAWSVLSREKLFF
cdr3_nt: TGTGCCTGGAGTGTACTTTCTAGGGAAAAACTGTTTTTT

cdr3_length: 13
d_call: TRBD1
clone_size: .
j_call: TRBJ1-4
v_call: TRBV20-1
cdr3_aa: CSASGGPNENLCF
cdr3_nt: TGCAGTGCCTCAGGGGGGCCTAATGAAAATCTGTGTTTT

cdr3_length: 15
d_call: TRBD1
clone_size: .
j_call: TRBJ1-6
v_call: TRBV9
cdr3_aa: CASSRDRVDNSPLHF
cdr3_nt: TGTGCCAGCAGCCGAGACAGGGTAGATAATTCACCCCTCCACTTT

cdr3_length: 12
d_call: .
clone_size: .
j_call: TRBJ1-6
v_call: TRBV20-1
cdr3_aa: CSAGQTNSPLHF
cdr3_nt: TGCAGTGCTGGACAGACTAATTCACCCCTCCACTTT

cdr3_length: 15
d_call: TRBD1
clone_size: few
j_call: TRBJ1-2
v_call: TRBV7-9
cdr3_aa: CASSSWTGVDYGYTF
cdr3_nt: TGTGCCAGCAGCTCCTGGACAGGCGTGGACTATGGCTACACCTTC

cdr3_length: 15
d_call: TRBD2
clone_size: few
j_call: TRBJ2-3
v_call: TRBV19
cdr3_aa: CASSFTSASTDTQYF
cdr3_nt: TGTGCCAGTAGTTTCACTAGCGCTAGCACAGATACGCAGTATTTT

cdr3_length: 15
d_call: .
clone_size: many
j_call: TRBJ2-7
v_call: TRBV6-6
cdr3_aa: CASSYEIGGRWEQYF
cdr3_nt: TGTGCCAGCAGTTACGAGATAGGGGGGCGATGGGAGCAGTACTTC

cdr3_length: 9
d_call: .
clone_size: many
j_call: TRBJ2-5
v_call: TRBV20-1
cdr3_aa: CSVGETQYF
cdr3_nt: TGCAGTGTGGGGGAGACCCAGTACTTC

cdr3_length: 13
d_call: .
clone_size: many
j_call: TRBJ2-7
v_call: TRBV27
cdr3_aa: CASSQTGPNEQYF
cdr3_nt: TGTGCCAGCAGCCAGACAGGACCCAACGAGCAGTACTTC

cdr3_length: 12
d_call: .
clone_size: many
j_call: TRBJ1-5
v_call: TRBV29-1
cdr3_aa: CSVQGGNQPQHF
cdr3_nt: TGCAGCGTACAGGGTGGCAATCAGCCCCAGCATTTT

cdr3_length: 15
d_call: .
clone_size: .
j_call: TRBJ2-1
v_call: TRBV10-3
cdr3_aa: CAISEGGGLYNEQFF
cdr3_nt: TGTGCCATCAGTGAGGGGGGAGGACTCTACAATGAGCAGTTCTTC

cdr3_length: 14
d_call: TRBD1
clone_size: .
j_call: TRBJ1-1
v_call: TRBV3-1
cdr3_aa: CASSQEGGRTEAFF
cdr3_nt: TGTGCCAGCAGCCAAGAAGGGGGCAGGACTGAAGCTTTCTTT

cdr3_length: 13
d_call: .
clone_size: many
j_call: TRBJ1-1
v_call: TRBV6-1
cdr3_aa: CASIGREHTEAFF
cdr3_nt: TGTGCCAGCATAGGCAGGGAACACACTGAAGCTTTCTTT

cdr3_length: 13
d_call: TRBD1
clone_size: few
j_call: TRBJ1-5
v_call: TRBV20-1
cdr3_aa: CSAFRDRNQPQHF
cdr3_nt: TGCAGTGCTTTCCGGGACAGAAATCAGCCCCAGCATTTT

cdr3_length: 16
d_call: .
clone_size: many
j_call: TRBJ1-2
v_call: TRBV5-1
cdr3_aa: CASSLDPDRGFDGYTF
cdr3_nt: TGCGCCAGCAGCCTGGACCCCGATCGAGGCTTTGATGGCTACACCTTC

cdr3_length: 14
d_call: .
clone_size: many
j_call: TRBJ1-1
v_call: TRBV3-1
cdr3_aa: CAGCFGVEDTEAFF
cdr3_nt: TGTGCCGGATGCTTTGGGGTAGAGGACACTGAAGCTTTCTTT

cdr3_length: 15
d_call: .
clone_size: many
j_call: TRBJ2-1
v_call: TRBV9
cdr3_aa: CASSVDAGSKNEQFF
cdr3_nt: TGTGCCAGCAGCGTAGACGCGGGATCAAAAAATGAGCAGTTCTTC

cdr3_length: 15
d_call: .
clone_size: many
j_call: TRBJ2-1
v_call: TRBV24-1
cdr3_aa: CATSGKKSSYNEQFF
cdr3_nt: TGTGCCACCAGTGGCAAAAAAAGCTCCTACAATGAGCAGTTCTTC

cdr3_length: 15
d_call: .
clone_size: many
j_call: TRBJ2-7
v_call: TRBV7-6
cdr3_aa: CASSLRTGSVYEQYF
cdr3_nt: TGTGCCAGCAGTCTCCGGACTGGATCAGTCTACGAGCAGTACTTC

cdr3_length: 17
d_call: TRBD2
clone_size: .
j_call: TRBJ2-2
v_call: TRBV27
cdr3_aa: CASSLFSGNYNTGELPF
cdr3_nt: TGTGCCAGCAGTTTGTTTAGCGGGAATTATAACACCGGGGAGCTGCCTTTT

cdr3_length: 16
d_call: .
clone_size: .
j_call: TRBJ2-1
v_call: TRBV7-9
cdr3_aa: CASSLASGAYRNEQFF
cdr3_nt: TGTGCCAGCAGCTTAGCGTCCGGGGCCTACAGGAATGAGCAGTTCTTC

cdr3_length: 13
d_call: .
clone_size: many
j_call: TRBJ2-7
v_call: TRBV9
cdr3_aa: CASSVGQDAEQYF
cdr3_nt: TGTGCCAGCAGCGTAGGACAGGACGCCGAGCAGTACTTC

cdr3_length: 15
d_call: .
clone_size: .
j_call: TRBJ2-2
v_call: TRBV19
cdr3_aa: CASSNIQRSTGELFF
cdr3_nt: TGTGCCAGTAGTAATATCCAGCGGTCCACCGGGGAGCTGTTTTTT

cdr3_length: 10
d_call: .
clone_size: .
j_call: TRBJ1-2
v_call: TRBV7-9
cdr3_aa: CATDNYGYTF
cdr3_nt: TGTGCCACGGACAATTATGGCTACACCTTC

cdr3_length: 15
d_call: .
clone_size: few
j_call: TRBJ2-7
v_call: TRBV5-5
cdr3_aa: CASSLDMGRAYEQYF
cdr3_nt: TGTGCCAGCAGCTTGGATATGGGCAGAGCCTACGAGCAGTACTTC

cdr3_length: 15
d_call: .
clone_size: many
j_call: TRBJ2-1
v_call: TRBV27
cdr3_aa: CASSLFADSNDEQFF
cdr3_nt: TGTGCCAGCAGTTTATTCGCCGACTCGAACGATGAGCAGTTCTTC

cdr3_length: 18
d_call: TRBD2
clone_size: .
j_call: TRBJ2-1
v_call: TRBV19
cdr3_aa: CASSTLGPTSGVYNEQFF
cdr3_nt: TGTGCCAGTAGTACCCTAGGCCCGACTAGCGGAGTGTACAATGAGCAGTTCTTC